This paragraph covers one T cell receptor (beta chain) sequence. The data originate from a study of blood T cell repertoires in COVID-19. The CDR3 spans 15 residues. Trimming pared 2 bases from V and 0 bases from J, leaving 12 bases between. Germline V gene sequence: CDR1 SGHRS, CDR2 YFSETQ. Assay: immunoSEQ multiplex PCR; the TCRdb copy retains only in-frame clones and omits some. The table has just under 150,000 clones, roughly 80% seen once; the top ten hold roughly 4.4%. The sequence came from a human donor in a cohort sampled during active COVID-19. The J gene is TRBJ2-7, the V gene TRBV5-1, with a weak D call TRBD2 (5 bases). The source material was peripheral blood. Here the CDR3 DNA reads TGCGCCAGCAGCTTAGGAGACGGGAACTCCTACGAGCAGTACTTC. Protein: CASSLGDGNSYEQYF.